Included here is one T cell receptor (beta chain) sequence, with context. The V gene end was trimmed by 3 bases and the J gene end by 0 bases; junction bases not matched to a gene: 2. Germline CDR1 and CDR2: SGHTA and FQGNSA. The CDR3 contains 14 residues. Vbeta (60) and Jbeta (13) primers were used in the PCR. Only in-frame clones appear in the TCRdb table, and some are missing; sequencing was by immunoSEQ multiplex PCR. The sample consists of 100,000 to 150,000 clones, roughly 82% of them appearing once. This sample is part of a study of cytomegalovirus exposure and HLA in healthy donors. The V and J genes are TRBV7-2 and TRBJ2-7; 7 bases match TRBD2. The source of this sequence is a boy under 18 in good health and CMV-seronegative. The specimen was PBMCs. The CDR3 DNA is TGTGCCAGCAGCTTCTCTAGCGGCTCCTACGAGCAGTACTTC. It codes for CASSFSSGSYEQYF.